Each of the 16 T cell receptor beta chains below was sequenced from the same sample in a study of T cells after yellow fever vaccination (dated by TCRdb to about 2019). This specimen's treatment or condition label, interpreted: live attenuated yellow fever vaccine strain. Library construction relied on 5' RACE. Reads for this sample came from an Illumina HiSeq 2500. Using fastp trimming at Q25 and MiXCR clonotype assembly, TCRdb reanalyzed the public sequencing data and kept in-frame beta chains. Records with the same CDR3 protein are collapsed into one entry carrying the most frequent genes and DNA. The sample records under 550,000 distinct CDR3 sequences, 20% to 25% of which are singletons. 15% to 20% of the sample is held by the ten biggest clonotypes. Sequencing used PBMCs, obtained less than 25 days after the first yellow fever vaccination. The source is a man younger than 35 who received the YFV17D yellow fever vaccine.

The chain uses TRBV28 and TRBJ2-1; D possibly corresponds to TRBD1 (6 bases). The CDR3 covers 14 residues. The germline gives CDR1 MDHEN, CDR2 SYDVKM. V lost 10 bases to trimming and J lost 3 bases, with 16 bases between them. The DNA of the CDR3 is TGTGCCATCTCCCTGGGACAATACTACAATGAGCAGTTCTTC. Protein sequence: CAISLGQYYNEQFF.

This rearrangement joins TRBV18 to TRBJ2-7; D unresolved. The germline V gene encodes CDR1 KGHSH and CDR2 LQKENI. Trimming pared 0 bases from V and 5 bases from J, leaving 14 bases between. The CDR3 runs 15 residues. CDR3 DNA sequence: TGTGCCAGCTCACCACCTTTAGGGCGAGACCACGAGCAGTACTTC. It specifies CASSPPLGRDHEQYF.

This clonotype was observed a few times. J is TRBJ1-2 and V is TRBV27; 8 positions agree with TRBD1. The CDR3 totals 16 residues. V lost 0 bases to trimming and J lost 2 bases; unmatched junction nucleotides: 5. Germline CDR1 reads MNHEY; CDR2 reads SMNVEV (reference sequence). The CDR3 is CASSLSAGQENYGYTF. The CDR3 bases are TGTGCCAGCAGTTTATCGGCGGGACAGGAGAACTATGGCTACACCTTC.

This clonotype was picked up a small number of times. CDR3 residues: CASRGTAGEQFF. For the CDR3, the DNA is TGTGCCAGCAGGGGGACAGCCGGCGAGCAGTTCTTC. The V and J genes are TRBV6-2 or TRBV6-3 and TRBJ2-1, with 7 bases fitting TRBD1. Germline V gives CDR1 MNHEY, CDR2 SVGEGT. V was clipped by 6 bases and J by 10 bases; unmatched bases: 6. This CDR3 contains 12 residues.

J is TRBJ1-2 and V is TRBV4-3; maybe TRBD1 (5 bases). With 1 base removed from V and 8 bases from J, the gap between germline ends came to 14 bases. Per the germline V gene, CDR1 is LGHNA and CDR2 is YSLEER. The CDR3 runs to 14 residues. DNA for the CDR3: TGCGCCAGCAGCCAAGTAGTAGGGGTTGAGGGCTACACCTTC. Encoded protein: CASSQVVGVEGYTF.

J is TRBJ1-1 and V is TRBV5-1, with D hard to call. CDR1 is SGHRS and CDR2 is YFSETQ in the germline V gene. V was cut by 4 bases and J by 6 bases, with 13 bases left in between. CDR3 length: 13 amino acids. CDR3 nucleotides: TGCGCCAGCAGCCCAGGCGCGTGGGCTGAAGCTTTCTTT. Protein sequence: CASSPGAWAEAFF.

The chain combines TRBV9 with TRBJ2-3; TRBD2 aligns across 7 bases. CDR3 size: 17 residues. Germline values: CDR1 SGDLS, CDR2 YYNGEE. V lost 2 bases to trimming and J lost 6 bases; unmatched junction nucleotides: 15. The DNA of the CDR3 is TGTGCCAGCAGCGTCGGGGGGAGCACCCATAACCGGGATACGCAGTATTTT. Its protein is CASSVGGSTHNRDTQYF.

This clonotype was detected a few times. CDR3 in amino acids: CASSYRDQAFF. CDR3 nucleotide sequence: TGTGCCAGCAGTTACCGGGACCAAGCTTTCTTT. The chain couples TRBV12-3 or TRBV12-4 to TRBJ1-1; D possibly corresponds to TRBD1 (5 bases). V lost 4 bases and J lost 9, with 9 bases in between. This CDR3 spans 11 amino acids.

The V and J genes are TRBV6-5 and TRBJ2-1; D not resolved. Trimming left V 5 bases short and J 8 bases short, with 7 bases between. CDR1 and CDR2 (germline): MNHEY, SVGAGI. The CDR3 sequence is 11 residues long. The CDR3 loop is CASSTGHEQFF. The CDR3 DNA reads TGTGCCAGCAGTACCGGTCATGAGCAGTTCTTC.

The chain carries TRBV28 and TRBJ1-1; D perhaps matches TRBD1 (5 bases). This CDR3 has 12 amino acids. Germline V gives CDR1 MDHEN, CDR2 SYDVKM. Trimming removed 7 bases at V and 2 bases at J, with 8 bases between. CDR3 coding DNA: TGTGCCAGCATCTGGGGCAACACTGAAGCTTTCTTT. Translation gives CASIWGNTEAFF. Drawing the rest from reference TRBV28 and TRBJ1-1, the complete variable domain is DVKVTQSSRYLVKRTGEKVFLECVQDMDHENMFWYRQDPGLGLRLIYFSYDVKMKEKGDIPEGYSVSREKKERFSLILESASTNQTSMYLCASIWGNTEAFFGQGTRLTVV.

The chain has TRBV6-2 or TRBV6-3 and TRBJ1-1; 8 nucleotides line up with TRBD1. J was trimmed by 1 base and V by 6 bases; bases with no gene match: 4. The CDR3 extends over 14 amino acids. Germline CDR1 and CDR2: MNHEY and SVGEGT. The CDR3 loop reads CASRSGQGNTEAFF. Written as DNA, the CDR3 is TGTGCCAGCAGATCCGGACAGGGGAACACTGAAGCTTTCTTT.

V and J are TRBV12-3 or TRBV12-4 and TRBJ1-5; TRBD1 matches at 9 bases. Germline trimming cut 3 bases from V and 5 bases from J; bases unmatched to any gene: 5. The CDR3 runs 15 residues. The CDR3 coding sequence is TGTGCCAGCAGTTTGGGACAGGGAGGTCATCAGCCCCAGCATTTT. Its protein is CASSLGQGGHQPQHF.

The rearrangement joins TRBV18 to TRBJ1-2, with D possibly being TRBD1 (5 bases). CDR1 and CDR2 (germline): KGHSH, LQKENI. V was clipped by 3 bases and J by 2 bases, with 22 bases between them. CDR3 length: 18 residues. CDR3: CASSPRKAARRDNYGYTF. CDR3 bases: TGTGCCAGCTCACCTCGGAAGGCTGCAAGACGGGACAACTATGGCTACACCTTC.

In its sample, this clonotype was seen a few times. The chain employs TRBV5-1 and TRBJ1-2; TRBD1 agrees at 7 bases. Germline V lookup: CDR1 SGHRS, CDR2 YFSETQ. There are 15 residues in the CDR3. With 0 bases clipped from V and 3 bases from J, the junction kept 5 bases outside the gene matches. As DNA, the CDR3 is TGCGCCAGCAGCTTGGCCGGGACAGCGCACTATGGCTACACCTTC. Encoded protein: CASSLAGTAHYGYTF. The full variable domain, completed using reference TRBV5-1 and TRBJ1-2, is KAGVTQTPRYLIKTRGQQVTLSCSPISGHRSVSWYQQTPGQGLQFLFEYFSETQRNKGNFPGRFSGRQFSNSRSEMNVSTLELGDSALYLCASSLAGTAHYGYTFGSGTRLTVV.

With regard to this clonotype: This may be a read error, as it is one base from a much larger clone. The rearrangement joins TRBV14 to TRBJ2-7; D remains unclear. V was cut by 0 bases and J by 3 bases, with 3 bases left in between. Germline lookup yields CDR1 SGHDN and CDR2 FVKESK. CDR3 length equals 12 residues. The CDR3 loop is CASSQDNYEQYF. Here the CDR3 DNA reads TGTGCCAGCAGCCAAGATAACTACGAGCAGTACTTC.

The chain joins TRBV20-1 to TRBJ1-5; D gene unclear. V dropped 0 bases and J dropped 0 bases, with 9 bases sitting between them. The CDR3 spans 15 residues. Germline lookup yields CDR1 DFQATT and CDR2 SNEGSKA (reference sequence). As DNA, the CDR3 is TGCAGTGCTAGAGATCTTAGAAATAGCAATCAGCCCCAGCATTTT. It translates to CSARDLRNSNQPQHF.